These 12 T cell receptor beta chains share one sample of origin, sequenced in a study of blood T cell repertoires in COVID-19. Using immunoSEQ multiplex PCR, the repertoire was profiled, and TCRdb retains in-frame clones only, with some absent. This sample has 200,000 to 300,000 clones, with roughly 86% found just once. Sample: peripheral blood. These receptors were obtained from a woman aged 55-69 years who had recovered from COVID-19.

The chain links TRBV2 to TRBJ1-1; 8 bases are a match to TRBD1. The CDR3 runs to 16 residues. The trim removed 4 bases at V and 4 bases at J, leaving 11 bases unmatched. Germline CDR1 is SNHLY and CDR2 is FYNNEI. The CDR3 region is CASSGPSTGAPTEAFF. CDR3 DNA sequence: TGTGCCAGCAGTGGGCCATCGACAGGGGCACCCACTGAAGCTTTCTTT.

As for this clone: A junction boundary mismatches the germline segment, possibly from a read error. The chain combines TRBV7-7 with TRBJ2-1; D gene ambiguous. The germline V gene has CDR1 SSHAT and CDR2 FNYEAQ (reference sequence). This CDR3 contains 15 residues. DNA for the CDR3: TGTGCTAGCAGCTTAGGGCTCCACTCCTACAATGAGCAGTTCTTC. The encoded protein is CASSLGLHSYNEQFF.

The V call is TRBV7-9, the J call TRBJ2-7; possible D gene TRBD1, 7 bases. Trimming removed 5 bases from V and 5 bases from J, with 22 bases in between. The CDR3 has 16 residues. Germline V gene sequence: CDR1 SEHNR, CDR2 FQNEAQ (reference sequence). The chain's CDR3 is CASSQFRGALANEQYF. CDR3 bases: TGTGCCAGCAGCCAGTTCAGGGGGGCATTGGCCAACGAGCAGTACTTC. The full variable domain, in which reference TRBV7-9 and TRBJ2-7 provide the parts outside the CDR3, is DTGVSQNPRHKITKRGQNVTFRCDPISEHNRLYWYRQTLGQGPEFLTYFQNEAQLEKSRLLSDRFSAERPKGSFSTLEIQRTEQGDSAMYLCASSQFRGALANEQYFGPGTRLTVT.

The V and J genes are TRBV19 and TRBJ1-4; 12 bases align to TRBD1. Germline CDR1 and CDR2: LNHDA and SQIVND (reference sequence). This CDR3 region has 13 residues. Trimming cost V 10 bases and J 6 bases; bases outside gene matches: 3. This CDR3 is CATWDRGHEKLFF. The CDR3 DNA reads TGTGCCACCTGGGACAGGGGGCATGAAAAACTGTTTTTT.

Many counts were recorded for this clone. V gene TRBV11-3 combines with J gene TRBJ2-3; 8 nucleotides align to TRBD1. The CDR3 consists of 14 residues. V was clipped by 4 bases and J by 6 bases; unmatched bases: 6. The germline gives CDR1 SGHNT, CDR2 YENEEA. CDR3 in DNA: TGTGCCAGCAGCTCGGGACAGGCCTCGGATACGCAGTATTTT. Protein sequence: CASSSGQASDTQYF.

This clone was observed once. J is TRBJ2-7 and V is TRBV7-2; the D gene is possibly TRBD2 (5 bases). The CDR3 consists of 15 residues. The V gene lost 5 bases and the J gene lost 0 bases, with 14 bases spanning the gap. The V gene's germline CDR1 is SGHTA and CDR2 FQGNSA. Written as DNA, the CDR3 is TGTGCCAGCAGCCGGACTTACCCGCTCTCCTACGAGCAGTACTTC. Its protein is CASSRTYPLSYEQYF.

The chain couples TRBV5-1 to TRBJ2-1; weak D call: TRBD1 (5 bases). Germline CDR1 SGHRS, CDR2 YFSETQ. V was shortened by 6 bases and J by 2 bases, with 15 bases between the two germline ends. The CDR3 is 15 residues long. The CDR3: CASIPNGAAYNEQFF. CDR3 coding DNA: TGCGCCAGCATCCCGAATGGGGCAGCCTACAATGAGCAGTTCTTC.

J is TRBJ1-4 and V is TRBV3-1 (or the pseudogene TRBV3-2); 9 bases align to TRBD1. Trimming took 4 bases from V and 4 from J; bases not matched to a gene: 16. The CDR3 is 19 residues long. CDR1 and CDR2 (germline): LGHDT, YNNKEL (reference sequence). CDR3 nucleotide sequence: TGTGCCAGCAGCCCGACGCTACCCAGGACAGGGGCGGATAATGAAAAACTGTTTTTT. Its protein is CASSPTLPRTGADNEKLFF.

This sequence joins TRBV7-2 and TRBJ2-3; tentatively, D is TRBD1 (6 bases). Trimming took 0 bases from V and 10 from J, leaving 17 bases between them. The CDR3 extends over 15 amino acids. The germline CDR1 and CDR2 sequences are SGHTA and FQGNSA. The CDR3 DNA is TGTGCCAGCAGCTTAGCAGGGGGTCTGAAGGGTTCGCAGTATTTT. Residues: CASSLAGGLKGSQYF.

V usage is TRBV6-4 and J usage is TRBJ2-2, with 7 bases identical to TRBD1. The CDR3 length is 14 residues. CDR1 is MRHNA, CDR2 SNTAGT, per germline. Trimming at V came to 6 bases and at J to 6 bases, leaving 7 bases not matched to a gene. The CDR3 bases are TGTGCCAGCAGGCCGGACAGGACCGCCGGGGAGCTGTTTTTT. This encodes CASRPDRTAGELFF.

This sequence joins TRBV11-3 and TRBJ2-5; 7 bases agree with TRBD2. From germline, CDR1 is SGHNT and CDR2 YENEEA. There are 15 residues in the CDR3. Trimming removed 1 base from V and 3 bases from J; junction bases left unmatched: 5. The CDR3 spells CASSLGYSGEETQYF. The CDR3 DNA is TGTGCCAGCAGCTTAGGATACAGCGGGGAAGAGACCCAGTACTTC.

This clone occurred once. The J gene is TRBJ1-2, the V gene TRBV7-9; 7 bases fit TRBD1. With V trimmed by 2 bases and J by 1 base, 13 bases remained unmatched. The CDR3 length is 18 residues. The germline V gene has CDR1 SEHNR and CDR2 FQNEAQ (reference sequence). The CDR3 nucleotides are TGTGCCAGCAGCTTACCGTCAAACAGGGACAGCATTAACTATGGCTACACCTTC. It is translated as CASSLPSNRDSINYGYTF.